This TCR beta chain was retrieved from a study of blood T cell repertoires in COVID-19. Study details: Samples taken during acute and convalescent COVID-19 were collected in the United States, Italy and Spain. The analysed material was cDNA or gDNA that came from T cells, B-cell-depleted T cells, or PBMCs.

In the study's own analysis: Nucleated cell counts were estimated from reference gene primer amplification. Method: immunoSEQ multiplex PCR; TCRdb's copy keeps in-frame clones and lacks some. The V and J calls and clone size are taken from that table; D and trimming were inferred from the DNA. The sample yields about 160,000 clones, about nine tenths seen once. The TCR originated in a woman in her sixties who had recovered from COVID-19. The source material was peripheral blood.

The DNA for the CDR3 is TGTGCCAGCAGCGTCGGTGGAGGGCGATCCTACAATGAGCAGTTCTTC. It encodes CASSVGGGRSYNEQFF. This chain links TRBV5-6 with TRBJ2-1, with a tentative D call TRBD2 (6 bases). CDR1 and CDR2 from the germline V gene are SGHDT and YYEEEE. Trimming removed 4 bases from V and 1 base from J, with 15 bases in between. This CDR3 has 16 amino acids. Combining the CDR3 with reference TRBV5-6 and TRBJ2-1 gives the whole variable domain DAGVTQSPTHLIKTRGQQVTLRCSPKSGHDTVSWYQQALGQGPQFIFQYYEEEERQRGNFPDRFSGHQFPNYSSELNVNALLLGDSALYLCASSVGGGRSYNEQFFGPGTRLTVL.